A selection of T cell receptor beta chains follows, all from one sample in a study of stem cell transplantation in POMP-related autoinflammatory disease. The assay was immunoSEQ multiplex PCR, and TCRdb's table has in-frame clones only and misses some. The sample consists of some 68,000 clones, approximately 91% of them appearing once. The sample was CD4+ T cells from PBMCs, taken after stem cell transplantation. All receptors come from a human patient with POMP-related autoinflammation and immune dysregulation (PRAID). A share of the T cells may be of graft donor origin. Each CDR3 is given with its conserved first and last residue. Fields, in order: clone size, V gene, J gene, D gene, CDR3 DNA, CDR3 protein. D genes are given only for firm matches. The size entry is marked missing in some rows and otherwise reads once, few, many or a size class.

abundance: -; v_gene: TRBV9; j_gene: TRBJ2-2; d_gene: -; CDR3nt: TGTGCCAGCACCCCCCAGGGACCGAGCACCGGGGAGCTGTTTTTT; CDR3aa: CASTPQGPSTGELFF
abundance: -; v_gene: TRBV30; j_gene: TRBJ2-5; d_gene: -; CDR3nt: TGTGCCTGGAAAAGGGAGACCCAGTACTTC; CDR3aa: CAWKRETQYF
abundance: -; v_gene: TRBV19; j_gene: TRBJ1-5; d_gene: -; CDR3nt: TGTGCCAGTAGTATAGATCTACCCTTTAGCGCGGATCAGCCCCAGCATTTT; CDR3aa: CASSIDLPFSADQPQHF
abundance: -; v_gene: TRBV5-1; j_gene: TRBJ1-1; d_gene: -; CDR3nt: TGCGCCAGCAGCTTGGACAGGGTATGGACTGAAGCTTTCTTT; CDR3aa: CASSLDRVWTEAFF
abundance: -; v_gene: TRBV18; j_gene: TRBJ1-3; d_gene: TRBD1; CDR3nt: TGTGCCAGCTCACCGCTGACAGGGAGAGTAAACACCATATATTTT; CDR3aa: CASSPLTGRVNTIYF
abundance: -; v_gene: TRBV5-1; j_gene: TRBJ1-4; d_gene: TRBD1; CDR3nt: TGCGCCAGCAGCTTGGTCAGGACAGGGGCAGGTGAAAAACTGTTTTTT; CDR3aa: CASSLVRTGAGEKLFF
abundance: -; v_gene: TRBV4-2; j_gene: TRBJ2-5; d_gene: -; CDR3nt: TGTGCCAGCAGCCAAGATCGGGGCCAAGAGACCCAGTACTTC; CDR3aa: CASSQDRGQETQYF
abundance: -; v_gene: TRBV5-1; j_gene: TRBJ2-1; d_gene: -; CDR3nt: TGCGCCAGCAGCTTGAGAGGGCCTCACTACAATGAGCAGTTCTTC; CDR3aa: CASSLRGPHYNEQFF
abundance: -; v_gene: TRBV10-3; j_gene: TRBJ2-2; d_gene: TRBD2; CDR3nt: TGTGCCATCAGTGAGTCGGGACTAGCGGGAGATAACACCGGGGAGCTGTTTTTT; CDR3aa: CAISESGLAGDNTGELFF
abundance: once; v_gene: TRBV7-9; j_gene: TRBJ2-3; d_gene: -; CDR3nt: TGTGCCAGCAGCTTGGGGCGGGACGATACGCAGTATTTT; CDR3aa: CASSLGRDDTQYF
abundance: -; v_gene: TRBV28; j_gene: TRBJ2-5; d_gene: -; CDR3nt: TGTGCCAGCGGGAACATCCAAGAGACCCAGTACTTC; CDR3aa: CASGNIQETQYF
abundance: -; v_gene: TRBV28; j_gene: TRBJ1-5; d_gene: -; CDR3nt: TGTGCCAGCAGTTTGATCAGGCAGCCCCAGCATTTT; CDR3aa: CASSLIRQPQHF
abundance: -; v_gene: TRBV9; j_gene: TRBJ1-1; d_gene: -; CDR3nt: TGTGCCAGCAGCGTAGATGGGCAGGCGGGAGGTACTGAAGCTTTCTTT; CDR3aa: CASSVDGQAGGTEAFF
abundance: -; v_gene: TRBV24-1; j_gene: TRBJ2-7; d_gene: -; CDR3nt: TGTGCCACCAGTGACGGGCCTCTGGGGGAGCAGTACTTC; CDR3aa: CATSDGPLGEQYF
abundance: -; v_gene: TRBV5-1; j_gene: TRBJ2-1; d_gene: -; CDR3nt: TGCGCCAGCAGCTTTCTTCAGAGCTACAATGAGCAGTTCTTC; CDR3aa: CASSFLQSYNEQFF